This T cell receptor (beta chain) was sequenced during a study of CD8 T cells in Susac syndrome. Turning to the study itself: Roughly 6 sequenced Susac syndrome patients had clinically active disease, while eight were in remission.

The TEMRA cells underwent FACS enrichment, while the CD8+ and CD4+ T cells underwent negative isolation. Concerning this clonotype: Antigen unknown.

The study's findings and limits: As the study acknowledged, the number of individuals in its TCR sequencing and HLA analysis was relatively small.

With random hexamers, reverse transcription was performed on 0.5 to 1 ug of RNA. TCRdb recomputed calls from the immunoSEQ multiplex PCR reads with MiXCR, one row per CDR3 protein. The sample carries around 150,000 distinct CDR3 sequences, more than 85% recorded once. Specimen: CD4+ T cells from PBMCs. The receptor comes from a human donor with Susac syndrome.

The CDR3 DNA sequence: TGCAGTGCTCGGGACGGATCTAGCACAGATACGCAGTATTTT. This translates into CSARDGSSTDTQYF. The V call is TRBV20-1, the J call TRBJ2-3, with D perhaps assigned TRBD1 or TRBD2 (5 bases each). Trimming shortened V by 5 bases and J by 0 bases, and 12 bases separated the two germline ends. CDR1 DFQATT and CDR2 SNEGSKA come from the germline V gene (reference sequence). This CDR3 has 14 residues.